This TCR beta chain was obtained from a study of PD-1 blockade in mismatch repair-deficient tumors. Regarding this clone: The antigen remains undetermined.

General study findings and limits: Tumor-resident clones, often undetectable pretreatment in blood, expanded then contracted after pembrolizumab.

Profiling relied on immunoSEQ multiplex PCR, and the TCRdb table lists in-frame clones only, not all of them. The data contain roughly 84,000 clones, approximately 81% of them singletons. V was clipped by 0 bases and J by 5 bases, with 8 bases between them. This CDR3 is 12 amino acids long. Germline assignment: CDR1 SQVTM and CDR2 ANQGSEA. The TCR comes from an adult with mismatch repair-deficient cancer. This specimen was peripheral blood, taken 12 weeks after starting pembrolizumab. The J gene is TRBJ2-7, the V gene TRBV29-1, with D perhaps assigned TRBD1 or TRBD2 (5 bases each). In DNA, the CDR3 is TGCAGCGTTGAAGAGGGGACCCACGAGCAGTACTTC. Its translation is CSVEEGTHEQYF.